This TCR beta chain was captured in a study of tumor-infiltrating lymphocytes in localized non-small cell lung cancer. For the study at large: Several tumor histologies, both smoking statuses, and some post-neoadjuvant chemotherapy samples were included. Each patient gave resected tumor and non-adjacent uninvolved lung tissue.

Study-level points and caveats: TCRbeta sequencing showed higher T cell infiltration in tumors than uninvolved lung. Not all patients were TCR sequenced, owing to tissue quantity.

This clone came up a few times. Antigen unknown. Libraries were prepared by immunoSEQ multiplex PCR; TCRdb keeps only in-frame clonotypes and omits some of them. Of about 16,000 clones in the sample, 69% were seen once. This CDR3 region has 14 residues. J lost 10 bases, V lost 5 bases, and 6 bases had no gene match. CDR1 and CDR2 (germline): SGHTA, FQGNSA. The origin of this receptor is a human donor with non-small cell lung cancer. V and J are TRBV7-2 and TRBJ2-1, with 12 nucleotides matching TRBD1. The sequenced sample consisted of lung tumor tissue. The CDR3 bases are TGTGCCAGCAGCCGGGACAGGGGGCAGGGGGAGCAGTTCTTC. It encodes CASSRDRGQGEQFF.